The present T cell receptor beta chain was sequenced within a study of OX40 agonist ivuxolimab in advanced cancers. Clones were read by immunoSEQ multiplex PCR, and TCRdb kept only the in-frame ones, dropping some. The table lists more than 40,000 clones, 88% of them singletons. Sample: CD4+ or CD8+ T cells sorted from blood, taken in a trial of the OX40 agonist ivuxolimab. The source of this sequence is an adult with an advanced solid tumor such as melanoma, head and neck, liver or kidney cancer.

This CDR3 reads CASIPLRGGNYEQYF. CDR3 DNA sequence: TGTGCCAGCATCCCCCTGCGGGGGGGTAACTACGAGCAGTACTTC. The chain carries TRBV6-1 and TRBJ2-5; 9 nucleotides line up with TRBD2. With the DNA end fitting TRBJ2-7 better, the J assignment may be wrong. The CDR3 has 15 residues. Per germline, CDR1 MNHNS and CDR2 SASEGT.